The 21 T cell receptor beta chains below all came from one sample that was sequenced in a study of T cell responses to AZD1222 COVID-19 vaccine. Data came from immunoSEQ multiplex PCR; TCRdb stores just in-frame clones and leaves some out. The repertoire holds some 150,000 clones, with 90% as singletons. The sample was peripheral blood, taken on day 0 of AZD1222 vaccination. The receptors shown here come from an adult in good health.

The chain carries TRBV6-2 or TRBV6-3 and TRBJ1-1; D call uncertain. The CDR3 has 14 residues. V was shortened by 5 bases and J by 4 bases, with 14 bases between the two germline ends. Germline CDR1 and CDR2: MNHEY and SVGEGT. The CDR3 region is CASSETGASTEAFF. The DNA of the CDR3 is TGTGCCAGCAGTGAGACGGGAGCTAGCACTGAAGCTTTCTTT.

This chain connects TRBV5-1 to TRBJ2-3; TRBD1 or TRBD2 may be the D gene (5 bases each). The CDR3 length is 15 residues. Germline values: CDR1 SGHRS, CDR2 YFSETQ. Trimming shortened V by 2 bases and J by 4 bases, and 14 bases separated the two germline ends. CDR3 nucleotide sequence: TGCGCCAGCAGCTTAGGGCACCGAGGGGCAGATACGCAGTATTTT. Translating it yields CASSLGHRGADTQYF.

This chain uses TRBV6-6 with TRBJ2-7; no definite D call. CDR1 and CDR2 (germline): MNHNY, SVGAGI (reference sequence). Trimming took 6 bases from V and 0 from J, leaving 9 bases between them. CDR3 size: 13 residues. In DNA, the CDR3 is TGTGCCAGCAGCCCCCTGCACTCCTACGAGCAGTACTTC. It encodes CASSPLHSYEQYF.

This chain joins TRBV12-5 and TRBJ1-4, with D uncertain. This CDR3 has 12 amino acids. The germline gives CDR1 LGHNT, CDR2 FRNRAP. V lost 0 bases, J lost 8 bases, and 4 bases lay in between. The DNA for the CDR3 is TGTGCTAGTGGTTTGGTAAAGGAAAAACTGTTTTTT. Translated, it gives CASGLVKEKLFF.

As DNA, the CDR3 is TGCAGCGTTGAACCTATTAAGAGCACAGATACGCAGTATTTT. This sequence encodes CSVEPIKSTDTQYF. The chain carries TRBV29-1 and TRBJ2-3, with D unresolved. The CDR3 is 14 residues long. Trimming pared 2 bases from V and 0 bases from J, leaving 9 bases between. Germline V gene sequence: CDR1 SQVTM, CDR2 ANQGSEA.

Written as DNA, the CDR3 is TGTGCCAGCAGTGCTAGAGCGGGGGAAAGCGAGCAGTACTTC. Translated, it gives CASSARAGESEQYF. The V gene is TRBV6-6, the J gene TRBJ2-7; 8 bases are shared with TRBD2. The CDR3 totals 14 residues. V shed 5 bases and J 6 bases; nucleotides not matched to a gene: 9. Germline assignment: CDR1 MNHNY and CDR2 SVGAGI (reference sequence).

This clone was recorded once. The chain joins TRBV7-2 to TRBJ2-5; D gene uncertain. Germline values: CDR1 SGHTA, CDR2 FQGNSA. Trimming left V 1 base short and J 3 bases short, with 24 bases between. This CDR3 comprises 19 residues. In DNA, the CDR3 is TGTGCCAGCAGCTTAGGGCAAATAGGACGGCAAACCAGAGAAGAGACCCAGTACTTC. Its translation is CASSLGQIGRQTREETQYF.

This chain connects TRBV27 to TRBJ2-7; 8 nucleotides line up with TRBD1. With 3 bases clipped from V and 2 bases from J, the junction kept 3 bases outside the gene matches. CDR3 length equals 14 residues. Germline V gives CDR1 MNHEY, CDR2 SMNVEV (reference sequence). For the CDR3, the DNA is TGTGCCAGCAGTTTCGGGACAGGTACCTACGAGCAGTACTTC. The encoded protein is CASSFGTGTYEQYF.

This clone has just one count. This sequence joins TRBV7-2 and TRBJ2-3; D gene ambiguous. This CDR3 contains 13 residues. Trimming removed 5 bases at V and 6 bases at J, with 12 bases between. The germline V gene encodes CDR1 SGHTA and CDR2 FQGNSA. CDR3 DNA: TGTGCCAGCAGCCCTGCCTATGCGGATACGCAGTATTTT. Amino acid sequence: CASSPAYADTQYF.

The rearrangement uses TRBV6-5 and TRBJ1-2; 8 bases are shared with TRBD1. This CDR3 spans 14 amino acids. The trim removed 5 bases at V and 7 bases at J, leaving 9 bases unmatched. Per the germline V gene, CDR1 is MNHEY and CDR2 is SVGAGI. The CDR3 DNA sequence: TGTGCCAGCAGTCCACAGGGGGGAAGGGGTGGCTACACCTTC. It encodes CASSPQGGRGGYTF.

CDR3 sequence: CASSSRTVGAYGYTF. For the CDR3, the DNA is TGTGCCAGCAGCTCTCGGACGGTAGGGGCCTATGGCTACACCTTC. The chain joins TRBV13 to TRBJ1-2, with D tentatively TRBD1 (5 bases). The germline V and J ends were trimmed by 4 bases and 4 bases, with 16 bases remaining between them. The CDR3 is 15 amino acids. Germline V gene lookup returns CDR1 PRHDT and CDR2 FYEKMQ (reference sequence).

The chain combines TRBV18 with TRBJ1-4; D ambiguous. Germline V lookup: CDR1 KGHSH, CDR2 LQKENI. This CDR3 has 15 residues. Trimming pared 0 bases from V and 8 bases from J, leaving 13 bases between. CDR3: CASSPPANGGEKLFF. The CDR3 region has the DNA TGTGCCAGCTCACCACCGGCCAACGGAGGGGAAAAACTGTTTTTT.

The V call is TRBV18, the J call TRBJ2-2; D gene ambiguous. This CDR3 comprises 14 residues. V lost 4 bases, J lost 1 base, and 7 bases lay in between. The germline CDR1 and CDR2 sequences are KGHSH and LQKENI. CDR3 in amino acids: CASSQAQNTGELFF. CDR3 bases: TGTGCCAGCTCACAAGCACAGAACACCGGGGAGCTGTTTTTT.

The V gene is TRBV5-1, the J gene TRBJ2-1; D is undetermined. V shed 0 bases and J shed 7 bases, with 8 bases lying between them. The CDR3 covers 13 residues. In germline, CDR1 is SGHRS, CDR2 YFSETQ. In nucleotides, the CDR3 is TGCGCCAGCAGCTTGGCCAGAAAGAATGAGCAGTTCTTC. It is translated as CASSLARKNEQFF. Looking up the rest from reference TRBV5-1 and TRBJ2-1 gives the full variable domain: KAGVTQTPRYLIKTRGQQVTLSCSPISGHRSVSWYQQTPGQGLQFLFEYFSETQRNKGNFPGRFSGRQFSNSRSEMNVSTLELGDSALYLCASSLARKNEQFFGPGTRLTVL.

V and J are TRBV19 and TRBJ1-1; possibly TRBD1 for D (5 bases). Trimming shortened V by 5 bases and J by 1 base, and 11 bases separated the two germline ends. Looked up from germline, CDR1 is LNHDA and CDR2 is SQIVND (reference sequence). CDR3 length equals 14 residues. CDR3 region: CASSLRAGNTEAFF. DNA of the CDR3: TGTGCCAGTAGTCTCAGGGCCGGGAACACTGAAGCTTTCTTT.

This clone was seen just once. The chain is built from TRBV7-9 and TRBJ1-1, with D perhaps TRBD1 (5 bases). The germline CDR1 and CDR2 sequences are SEHNR and FQNEAQ (reference sequence). The CDR3 has 14 amino acids. Trimming removed 1 base from V and 1 base from J, with 7 bases in between. CDR3 loop: CASSLEGKNTEAFF. The CDR3 DNA sequence: TGTGCCAGCAGCTTAGAGGGGAAGAACACTGAAGCTTTCTTT. Using reference TRBV7-9 and TRBJ1-1 for the parts outside the CDR3, the full variable domain is DTGVSQNPRHKITKRGQNVTFRCDPISEHNRLYWYRQTLGQGPEFLTYFQNEAQLEKSRLLSDRFSAERPKGSFSTLEIQRTEQGDSAMYLCASSLEGKNTEAFFGQGTRLTVV.

CDR3 in DNA: TGTGCCAGCATGAGTACCGGGACAGGGAACTATAATTCACCCCTCCACTTT. Translated, it gives CASMSTGTGNYNSPLHF. This sequence joins TRBV2 and TRBJ1-6; 9 bases align to TRBD1. Germline V gene lookup returns CDR1 SNHLY and CDR2 FYNNEI. The V segment lost 7 bases and the J segment 3 bases; nucleotides outside the gene matches: 10. CDR3 size: 17 residues.

This sequence joins TRBV6-5 and TRBJ1-5, with D hard to call. The length of the CDR3 is 13 residues. V lost 3 bases and J 5 bases, leaving 8 bases between the germline ends. Germline lookup yields CDR1 MNHEY and CDR2 SVGAGI. The CDR3 sequence: CASSYKNHQPQHF. The CDR3 DNA reads TGTGCCAGCAGTTATAAGAACCATCAGCCCCAGCATTTT.

This sequence joins TRBV6-5 and TRBJ2-1; D may be TRBD1 (5 bases). Germline V gene lookup returns CDR1 MNHEY and CDR2 SVGAGI. The CDR3 spans 15 residues. The V gene lost 5 bases and the J gene lost 7 bases, with 18 bases spanning the gap. The CDR3 coding sequence is TGTGCCAGCAGTCACGGGCGACAGCTAAGGAATGAGCAGTTCTTC. This encodes CASSHGRQLRNEQFF.

The V and J genes are TRBV3-1 (or the pseudogene TRBV3-2) and TRBJ1-4; no firm D call. Trimming took 8 bases from V and 8 from J, leaving 15 bases between them. This CDR3 contains 13 residues. Germline CDR1 is LGHDT and CDR2 is YNNKEL (reference sequence). CDR3 bases: TGTGCCAGCTTCGCCCTATGGGAAGAAAAACTGTTTTTT. It codes for CASFALWEEKLFF.

This clone occurred a few times. This chain connects TRBV19 to TRBJ1-5; 10 positions agree with TRBD1. CDR1 is LNHDA, CDR2 SQIVND, per germline (reference sequence). There are 18 residues in the CDR3. Trimming removed 5 bases from V and 4 bases from J; junction bases left unmatched: 14. CDR3 bases: TGTGCCAGTAGTGTGGACAGGGGGTTAGGTGCCGGAAATCAGCCCCAGCATTTT. This gives the protein CASSVDRGLGAGNQPQHF.